The 20 T cell receptor beta chains given below trace back to one sample, sequenced in a study of shared clonotypes between healthy human individuals. Profiled with immunoSEQ multiplex PCR; TCRdb holds only in-frame clones, not every one. The table records some 2 million clones, about 94% of them present only once. CD8 cells regarded as naive lacked CD45RO, were positively chosen for CCR7, and omitted terminally differentiated effector memory CD45RA+ cells. The sequenced material came from naive CD8+ T cells sorted from blood. The source is a man aged 18-30 years in good health.

The CDR3 DNA reads as TGTGCCTGGCGCCTCGGGACAGGCATGGAGCAGTACTTC. It encodes CAWRLGTGMEQYF. This chain joins TRBV30 and TRBJ2-7, with 8 positions matching TRBD1. CDR1 is GTSNPN and CDR2 is SVGIG in the germline V gene (reference sequence). The V segment lost 5 bases and the J segment 7 bases; nucleotides outside the gene matches: 10. The CDR3 runs 13 residues.

This sequence joins TRBV9 and TRBJ2-7; possible D gene TRBD1, 6 bases. The length of the CDR3 is 15 residues. Germline values: CDR1 SGDLS, CDR2 YYNGEE. Between the trimmed V and J ends, which lost 4 bases and 3 bases, there was a span of 17 bases. CDR3: CASSLGSGADYEQYF. Written as DNA, the CDR3 is TGTGCCAGCAGCCTGGGATCAGGGGCTGACTACGAGCAGTACTTC.

V is TRBV9 and J is TRBJ2-3; D possibly corresponds to TRBD2 (6 bases). This CDR3 is 15 amino acids long. Germline V gives CDR1 SGDLS, CDR2 YYNGEE. With 0 bases removed from V and 3 bases from J, the gap between germline ends came to 11 bases. CDR3 protein: CASSVGVTRTDTQYF. The DNA of the CDR3 is TGTGCCAGCAGCGTAGGGGTGACTAGAACAGATACGCAGTATTTT.

The J gene is TRBJ2-3, the V gene TRBV27; 11 bases fit TRBD2. This CDR3 spans 12 amino acids. With V trimmed by 6 bases and J by 11 bases, 4 bases remained unmatched. The germline V gene has CDR1 MNHEY and CDR2 SMNVEV (reference sequence). The CDR3 loop is CASRGLAEKQYF. CDR3 DNA: TGTGCCAGCAGGGGACTAGCGGAGAAGCAGTATTTT.

The chain couples TRBV1 to TRBJ1-1; the D call TRBD1 from the table was never checked on the DNA. TRBV1 is described as a pseudogene. This CDR3 comprises 17 residues. CDR3 DNA sequence: TGCACCAGCAGCCAAGCCGACAGGGAACGAGTGAACACTGAAGCTTTCTTT. Its protein product is CTSSQADRERVNTEAFF.

The chain carries TRBV27 and TRBJ1-2; D gene ambiguous. The germline gives CDR1 MNHEY, CDR2 SMNVEV (reference sequence). The CDR3 is made up of 15 amino acids. Trimming removed 0 bases from V and 4 bases from J, with 12 bases in between. The CDR3 nucleotides read TGTGCCAGCAGTTTATCAGTCCAGGAGCCCTATGGCTACACCTTC. Protein sequence: CASSLSVQEPYGYTF.

This rearrangement joins TRBV7-3 to TRBJ1-5; weak D call: TRBD1 (5 bases). Trimming cost V 5 bases and J 6 bases, with 11 bases left between them. The CDR3 has 13 residues. The germline CDR1 and CDR2 sequences are SGHTA and FQGTGA. The CDR3 DNA reads TGTGCCAGCAGCCTAGGGGCGGGTCAGCCCCAGCATTTT. It yields the protein CASSLGAGQPQHF.

This chain connects TRBV4-1 to TRBJ1-1; D ambiguous. V gave up 0 bases and J gave up 0 bases, with 8 bases separating them. This CDR3 has 15 amino acids. Germline loops: CDR1 MGHRA, CDR2 YSYEKL. The CDR3 nucleotides read TGCGCCAGCAGCCAAGAGTGGGGTCTGAACACTGAAGCTTTCTTT. It codes for CASSQEWGLNTEAFF.

This rearrangement joins TRBV9 to TRBJ2-5; D is perhaps TRBD2 (5 bases). Looked up from germline, CDR1 is SGDLS and CDR2 is YYNGEE. Trimming removed 4 bases from V and 4 bases from J, with 14 bases in between. This CDR3 spans 14 amino acids. CDR3 residues: CASSISGVGETQYF. The CDR3 bases are TGTGCCAGCAGCATCTCCGGGGTCGGAGAGACCCAGTACTTC.

V is TRBV30 and J is TRBJ1-5; TRBD1 might be the D (6 bases). This CDR3 region has 14 residues. Trimming removed 4 bases from V and 4 bases from J, with 14 bases in between. Germline CDR1 and CDR2: GTSNPN and SVGIG (reference sequence). CDR3 region: CAWNDGQSNQPQHF. The CDR3 nucleotides are TGTGCCTGGAATGATGGACAGTCTAATCAGCCCCAGCATTTT.

This clone showed up just once. The V call is TRBV18, the J call TRBJ1-6, with D hard to call. Trimming pared 3 bases from V and 0 bases from J, leaving 18 bases between. CDR1 is KGHSH, CDR2 LQKENI, per germline. There are 19 residues in the CDR3. CDR3 sequence: CASSPLLWTMSSYNSPLHF. CDR3 sequence (DNA): TGTGCCAGCTCACCCTTGTTATGGACGATGAGCTCCTATAATTCACCCCTCCACTTT. The full variable domain, in which reference TRBV18 and TRBJ1-6 provide the parts outside the CDR3, is NAGVMQNPRHLVRRRGQEARLRCSPMKGHSHVYWYRQLPEEGLKFMVYLQKENIIDESGMPKERFSAEFPKEGPSILRIQQVVRGDSAAYFCASSPLLWTMSSYNSPLHFGNGTRLTVT.

A note on this clone: One end of the junction fails to match germline, which may point to a read error. CDR3 sequence reads: CASSLGGQGTYNEQFF. The CDR3 bases are TGTGCTAGCAGCTTGGGGGGACAGGGGACCTACAATGAGCAGTTCTTC. V gene TRBV7-7 combines with J gene TRBJ2-1, with TRBD1 identical over 10 bases. The CDR3 runs to 16 residues. Looked up from germline, CDR1 is SSHAT and CDR2 is FNYEAQ (reference sequence).

This chain joins TRBV7-2 and TRBJ2-1, with D perhaps TRBD2 (6 bases). V gave up 0 bases and J gave up 4 bases, with 16 bases separating them. The CDR3 has 17 residues. The germline V gene encodes CDR1 SGHTA and CDR2 FQGNSA. In nucleotides, the CDR3 is TGTGCCAGCAGCTTAGCGCTTAGCGGAACCGCTTACAATGAGCAGTTCTTC. Amino acids: CASSLALSGTAYNEQFF.

This chain connects TRBV7-9 to TRBJ2-2; D unresolved. V was pared by 4 bases and J by 3 bases, with 12 bases between. Germline assignment: CDR1 SEHNR and CDR2 FQNEAQ (reference sequence). This CDR3 region has 15 residues. CDR3 nucleotide sequence: TGTGCCAGCAGCTCCTGGGAAGTTGACACCGGGGAGCTGTTTTTT. Amino acid sequence: CASSSWEVDTGELFF.

The chain carries TRBV11-3 and TRBJ1-5; 11 bases map to TRBD1. Germline CDR1 reads SGHNT; CDR2 reads YENEEA. This CDR3 has 15 amino acids. J was trimmed by 5 bases and V by 4 bases; bases with no gene match: 4. The CDR3 protein is CASSSLDRGHQPQHF. In nucleotides, the CDR3 is TGTGCCAGCAGCTCCTTGGACAGGGGGCATCAGCCCCAGCATTTT.

Note on this clone: Its ends do not fully match the called genes, so a read error is possible. V usage is TRBV10-3 and J usage is TRBJ2-2; D may be TRBD1 (5 bases). CDR3 length equals 14 residues. In germline, CDR1 is ENHRY, CDR2 SYGVKD. The CDR3 DNA reads as TGTGCCAGCAGTTACCTAGGGGTCACCGGGGAGCTGTTTTTT. Translating it yields CASSYLGVTGELFF.

This chain uses TRBV4-3 with TRBJ2-7; the match to TRBD2 covers 11 bases. J was trimmed by 0 bases and V by 4 bases; bases with no gene match: 14. This CDR3 is built from 19 residues. Per germline, CDR1 LGHNA and CDR2 YSLEER. CDR3 sequence: CASSPSVAGGPASSYEQYF. In DNA form, the CDR3 reads TGCGCCAGCAGCCCCAGTGTAGCGGGAGGGCCCGCGAGCTCCTACGAGCAGTACTTC.

This chain connects TRBV27 to TRBJ2-7; D not certain. The V end lost 3 bases, the J end lost 3 bases, and 12 bases lay between the germline ends. Germline V lookup: CDR1 MNHEY, CDR2 SMNVEV (reference sequence). CDR3 length: 14 amino acids. The CDR3 bases are TGTGCCAGCAGTTTCAAGTTTCCCTACTACGAGCAGTACTTC. Its protein product is CASSFKFPYYEQYF.

V usage is TRBV19 and J usage is TRBJ1-1; 12 bases fit TRBD1. The CDR3 contains 16 residues. Germline V gene sequence: CDR1 LNHDA, CDR2 SQIVND (reference sequence). V was pared by 5 bases and J by 0 bases, with 4 bases of the junction left unmatched. DNA for the CDR3: TGTGCCAGTAGTCTCGGGACAGGGGGCTTGAACACTGAAGCTTTCTTT. As protein: CASSLGTGGLNTEAFF.

The rearrangement links TRBV28 to TRBJ1-5; unclear D gene. CDR1 and CDR2 (germline): MDHEN, SYDVKM. The CDR3 runs 12 residues. V was pared by 6 bases and J by 4 bases, with 7 bases between. Written as DNA, the CDR3 is TGTGCCAGCAGCCGTTATAATCAGCCCCAGCATTTT. This gives the protein CASSRYNQPQHF.